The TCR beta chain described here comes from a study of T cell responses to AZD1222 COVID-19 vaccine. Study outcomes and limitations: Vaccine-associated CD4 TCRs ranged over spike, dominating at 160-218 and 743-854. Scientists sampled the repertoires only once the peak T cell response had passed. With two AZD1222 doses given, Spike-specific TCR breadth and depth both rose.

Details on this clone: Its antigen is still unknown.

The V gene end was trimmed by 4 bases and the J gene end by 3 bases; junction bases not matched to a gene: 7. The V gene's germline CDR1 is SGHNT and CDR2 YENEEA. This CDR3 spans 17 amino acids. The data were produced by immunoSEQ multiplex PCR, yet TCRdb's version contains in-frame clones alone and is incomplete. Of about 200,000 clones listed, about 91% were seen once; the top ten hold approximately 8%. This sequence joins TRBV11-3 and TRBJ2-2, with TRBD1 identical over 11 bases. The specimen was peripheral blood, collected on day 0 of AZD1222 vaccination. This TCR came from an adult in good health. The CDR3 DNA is TGTGCCAGCAGCTCGAGTTGGGGACAGGGGGACACCGGGGAGCTGTTTTTT. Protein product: CASSSSWGQGDTGELFF.